These 28 T cell receptor beta chains came from one sample sequenced in a study of blood T cell repertoires in COVID-19. TCRdb's table, derived via immunoSEQ multiplex PCR, lists solely in-frame clones and lacks some. The sample carries over 250,000 clones, approximately 90% recorded once. The sequenced material came from PBMCs or T cells enriched from blood (not recorded which). The receptors stem from a woman in her thirties who had recovered from COVID-19.

V and J are TRBV7-2 and TRBJ2-1; 9 nucleotides line up with TRBD2. The CDR3 length is 18 residues. Trimming took 2 bases from V and 9 from J; bases not matched to a gene: 17. Germline CDR1 and CDR2: SGHTA and FQGNSA. In DNA form, the CDR3 reads TGTGCCAGCAGCTTAATGGGGACGGGGACTAGCCTGTTAAGTGAGCAGTTCTTC. Translation gives CASSLMGTGTSLLSEQFF.

This chain links TRBV11-2 with TRBJ2-5; D is possibly TRBD2 (7 bases). Germline loops: CDR1 SGHAT, CDR2 FQNNGV. V was shortened by 5 bases and J by 4 bases, with 11 bases between the two germline ends. The CDR3 length is 13 residues. The CDR3 DNA sequence: TGTGCCAGCAGCCGGGGGGACACAGAGACCCAGTACTTC. Protein: CASSRGDTETQYF.

The V call is TRBV28, the J call TRBJ2-2; no clear D gene. Germline-derived CDR1 and CDR2 are MDHEN and SYDVKM. Deletions cut 2 bases from V and 2 bases from J, with 9 bases between. This CDR3 comprises 15 residues. For the CDR3, the DNA is TGTGCCAGCAGTTTAACGGTAGATAACACCGGGGAGCTGTTTTTT. This translates into CASSLTVDNTGELFF. The full variable domain, with the rest looked up from reference TRBV28 and TRBJ2-2, is DVKVTQSSRYLVKRTGEKVFLECVQDMDHENMFWYRQDPGLGLRLIYFSYDVKMKEKGDIPEGYSVSREKKERFSLILESASTNQTSMYLCASSLTVDNTGELFFGEGSRLTVL.

V gene TRBV2 combines with J gene TRBJ2-1; unclear D gene. Trimming pared 3 bases from V and 0 bases from J, leaving 15 bases between. This CDR3 is built from 17 residues. Germline V gene lookup returns CDR1 SNHLY and CDR2 FYNNEI. The CDR3: CASSDPSTKSSYNEQFF. In DNA form, the CDR3 reads TGTGCCAGCAGTGACCCTTCTACTAAGAGCTCCTACAATGAGCAGTTCTTC.

This sequence joins TRBV5-1 and TRBJ2-5; 13 bases are a match to TRBD2. Germline V lookup: CDR1 SGHRS, CDR2 YFSETQ. There are 15 residues in the CDR3. Unmatched junction bases numbered 5, after V lost 4 bases and J lost 5 bases. The CDR3 protein is CASSRTSGSRETQYF. CDR3 nucleotides: TGCGCCAGCAGCCGGACTAGCGGGAGTAGGGAGACCCAGTACTTC.

The chain recombines TRBV28 with TRBJ1-2; no definite D call. The germline V and J ends were trimmed by 4 bases and 4 bases, with 13 bases remaining between them. Looked up from germline, CDR1 is MDHEN and CDR2 is SYDVKM. The CDR3 is 14 residues long. CDR3 protein: CASSSPRRPYGYTF. The CDR3 nucleotides are TGTGCCAGCAGTTCCCCACGGAGACCCTATGGCTACACCTTC.

V gene TRBV30 combines with J gene TRBJ1-4; no firm D call. This CDR3 contains 14 residues. V was clipped by 3 bases and J by 1 base, with 9 bases between them. The V gene's germline CDR1 is GTSNPN and CDR2 SVGIG (reference sequence). CDR3 sequence: CAWSPTGTNEKLFF. The CDR3 DNA sequence: TGTGCCTGGAGCCCAACTGGAACTAATGAAAAACTGTTTTTT. The full variable domain, its missing parts supplied by reference TRBV30 and TRBJ1-4, is SQTIHQWPATLVQPVGSPLSLECTVEGTSNPNLYWYRQAAGRGLQLLFYSVGIGQISSEVPQNLSASRPQDRQFILSSKKLLLSDSGFYLCAWSPTGTNEKLFFGSGTQLSVL.

The CDR3 DNA reads as TGTGCCAGCAGTGATACCTATGACAGGGGGCGAGGCTACACCTTC. It codes for CASSDTYDRGRGYTF. This sequence joins TRBV6-1 and TRBJ1-2; 10 nucleotides align to TRBD1. CDR3 length equals 15 residues. With 3 bases clipped from V and 8 bases from J, the junction kept 9 bases outside the gene matches. The germline gives CDR1 MNHNS, CDR2 SASEGT.

Notes on this clone: A junction boundary mismatches the germline segment, possibly from a read error. This chain uses TRBV6-1 with TRBJ1-1; D is unresolved. Germline assignment: CDR1 MNHNS and CDR2 SASEGT. The CDR3 consists of 12 residues. The CDR3 nucleotides are TGTGCCAGCAGCGAAGGGCCGGCCGGGGCTTTCTTT. Translation: CASSEGPAGAFF.

The gene calls are TRBV13 and TRBJ1-6; no clear D. The CDR3 consists of 14 residues. Trimming shortened V by 5 bases and J by 13 bases, and 18 bases separated the two germline ends. Germline CDR1 is PRHDT and CDR2 is FYEKMQ (reference sequence). Here the CDR3 reads CASSPVEAPQPLHF. The DNA for the CDR3 is TGTGCCAGCAGCCCCGTGGAGGCACCCCAGCCCCTCCACTTT.

This clone was counted a single time. The chain has TRBV3-1 (or the pseudogene TRBV3-2) and TRBJ1-3; 7 bases are a match to TRBD1. The V and J ends lost 8 bases and 0 bases, in that order; junction bases with no gene match: 7. Germline V gives CDR1 LGHDT, CDR2 YNNKEL (reference sequence). The CDR3 consists of 15 residues. The CDR3 is CASGKWDSSGNTIYF. The CDR3 DNA follows: TGTGCCAGCGGAAAATGGGACAGCTCTGGAAACACCATATATTTT.

The chain is built from TRBV7-6 and TRBJ1-2, with D unresolved. Germline loops: CDR1 SGHVS, CDR2 FNYEAQ. The CDR3 totals 16 residues. The ends were cut back, 1 base at V and 3 bases at J, with 15 bases in the middle. The DNA of the CDR3 is TGTGCCAGCAGCTTAGGACCCCGGGGAGGCGACTATGGCTACACCTTC. This gives the protein CASSLGPRGGDYGYTF. Supplemented by reference TRBV7-6 and TRBJ1-2, the full variable domain reads GAGVSQSPRYKVTKRGQDVALRCDPISGHVSLYWYRQALGQGPEFLTYFNYEAQQDKSGLPNDRFSAERPEGSISTLTIQRTEQRDSAMYRCASSLGPRGGDYGYTFGSGTRLTVV.

The chain uses TRBV24-1 and TRBJ2-3; the match to TRBD1 covers 10 bases. From germline, CDR1 is KGHDR and CDR2 SFDVKD. Trimming at V came to 6 bases and at J to 0 bases, leaving 8 bases not matched to a gene. The CDR3 has 17 residues. DNA for the CDR3: TGTGCCACCAGTTTGGGAGGGACAGGGGCTAGCACAGATACGCAGTATTTT. The encoded protein is CATSLGGTGASTDTQYF.

In this sample, this clone turned up once. The genes are TRBV11-2 and TRBJ1-1; no definite D call. Per germline, CDR1 SGHAT and CDR2 FQNNGV. Between the trimmed V and J ends, which lost 0 bases and 6 bases, there was a span of 8 bases. This CDR3 is built from 13 residues. The CDR3 DNA sequence: TGTGCCAGCAGCTTAGACTCTCGTTCTGAAGCTTTCTTT. Its translation: CASSLDSRSEAFF.

The rearrangement uses TRBV9 and TRBJ2-7; D is unresolved. This CDR3 comprises 15 residues. CDR1 and CDR2 from the germline V gene are SGDLS and YYNGEE. V lost 6 bases, J lost 1 base, and 17 bases lay in between. CDR3 coding DNA: TGTGCCAGCACGGCTAGTCCTCATAATTCCTACGAGCAGTACTTC. It encodes CASTASPHNSYEQYF.

CDR3 sequence: CASSLGQGYTEAFF. In DNA, the CDR3 is TGTGCCAGCAGCTTGGGACAGGGCTACACTGAAGCTTTCTTT. The J gene is TRBJ1-1, the V gene TRBV7-3; 9 positions agree with TRBD1. The germline gives CDR1 SGHTA, CDR2 FQGTGA. The CDR3 has 14 residues. J lost 3 bases, V lost 3 bases, and 2 bases had no gene match. The complete variable domain, with remaining parts taken from reference TRBV7-3 and TRBJ1-1, reads GAGVSQTPSNKVTEKGKYVELRCDPISGHTALYWYRQSLGQGPEFLIYFQGTGAADDSGLPNDRFFAVRPEGSVSTLKIQRTERGDSAVYLCASSLGQGYTEAFFGQGTRLTVV.

The chain combines TRBV28 with TRBJ1-2, with 7 bases identical to TRBD1. The CDR3 is 15 amino acids. The germline V gene encodes CDR1 MDHEN and CDR2 SYDVKM. V was clipped by 5 bases and J by 0 bases; unmatched bases: 6. The CDR3: CASSPTGVTNYGYTF. In DNA, the CDR3 is TGTGCCAGCAGTCCCACAGGGGTTACTAACTATGGCTACACCTTC.

The J gene is TRBJ2-7, the V gene TRBV4-3; 9 bases are a match to TRBD1. The CDR3 contains 18 residues. In germline, CDR1 is LGHNA, CDR2 YSLEER. After removal of 0 bases from V and 3 bases from J, the junction contained 12 bases not matched to a gene. CDR3 protein: CASSQEPPPGTGIYEQYF. For the CDR3, the DNA is TGCGCCAGCAGCCAAGAGCCCCCCCCCGGGACAGGGATCTACGAGCAGTACTTC.

The chain has TRBV5-4 and TRBJ1-2, with D unclear. Trimming took off 0 bases at V and 0 bases at J, with 9 bases between the two ends. Germline-derived CDR1 and CDR2 are SGHNT and YYREEE (reference sequence). CDR3 size: 15 residues. The DNA of the CDR3 is TGTGCCAGCAGCTTGGAGGCAGGAACTAACTATGGCTACACCTTC. Translating gives CASSLEAGTNYGYTF.

This clone appeared a single time. V gene TRBV28 combines with J gene TRBJ2-3; TRBD2 matches 11 bases. The trim removed 6 bases at V and 5 bases at J, leaving 7 bases unmatched. Germline V CDR1 and CDR2: MDHEN, SYDVKM. The CDR3 has 15 amino acids. The chain's CDR3 is CASRHSGRAGDTQYF. In DNA, the CDR3 is TGTGCCAGCAGACATAGCGGGAGGGCCGGAGATACGCAGTATTTT.

The V and J genes are TRBV18 and TRBJ2-7, with TRBD1 matching over 8 bases. The CDR3 loop spans 15 amino acids. The trim removed 2 bases at V and 3 bases at J, leaving 6 bases unmatched. Looked up from germline, CDR1 is KGHSH and CDR2 is LQKENI. CDR3 bases: TGTGCCAGCTCACCAGGGCAGGGGGCGATCTACGAGCAGTACTTC. Translation: CASSPGQGAIYEQYF.

The gene calls are TRBV30 and TRBJ2-1; 12 bases align to TRBD2. The trim removed 1 base at V and 0 bases at J, leaving 7 bases unmatched. Germline V gives CDR1 GTSNPN, CDR2 SVGIG (reference sequence). CDR3 length: 18 residues. The CDR3 loop is CAWSAGTSGFGSYNEQFF. The CDR3 DNA reads TGTGCCTGGAGTGCCGGGACTAGCGGGTTTGGCTCCTACAATGAGCAGTTCTTC.

The CDR3 region has the DNA TGCGCCAGCACCGAGTTGCACGAGCAGTACTTC. Its protein is CASTELHEQYF. The gene calls are TRBV10-2 and TRBJ2-7; D uncertain. The CDR3 covers 11 residues. V was trimmed by 7 bases and J by 5 bases, leaving 9 bases between them. Germline CDR1 is WSHSY and CDR2 is SAAADI.

The CDR3 sequence: CAISESGQRPTDTQYF. CDR3 bases: TGTGCCATCAGTGAGTCCGGACAGCGCCCCACAGATACGCAGTATTTT. This chain links TRBV10-3 with TRBJ2-3; TRBD1 might be the D (6 bases). The V gene's germline CDR1 is ENHRY and CDR2 SYGVKD. Trimming stripped 0 bases from V and 2 bases from J, with 12 bases between. The CDR3 sequence is 16 residues long.

This clone was found once. In DNA form, the CDR3 reads TGTGCCAGCCTGACAGGGGATCAGGCTGGAAACACCATATATTTT. Its translation is CASLTGDQAGNTIYF. The chain employs TRBV6-6 and TRBJ1-3, with 8 nucleotides matching TRBD1. The V gene end was trimmed by 8 bases and the J gene end by 2 bases; junction bases not matched to a gene: 8. Germline values: CDR1 MNHNY, CDR2 SVGAGI (reference sequence). The CDR3 length is 15 residues.

The chain joins TRBV10-3 to TRBJ1-2; 7 bases fit TRBD1. The V and J ends lost 1 base and 4 bases, in that order; junction bases with no gene match: 9. The germline V gene has CDR1 ENHRY and CDR2 SYGVKD. The CDR3 covers 16 residues. CDR3 nucleotides: TGTGCCATCAGTGAGTTCTCCGACAGGGTGTCCTATGGCTACACCTTC. Protein: CAISEFSDRVSYGYTF.

This sequence joins TRBV19 and TRBJ2-2; 11 positions match TRBD2. CDR3 length: 15 amino acids. V trimming: 1 base; J trimming: 6 bases; junction bases outside the gene matches: 1. In germline, CDR1 is LNHDA, CDR2 SQIVND (reference sequence). CDR3 region: CASSIVLAGAGELFF. DNA for the CDR3: TGTGCCAGTAGTATAGTACTAGCGGGAGCCGGGGAGCTGTTTTTT.

This CDR3 reads CASSQVVGGRSTDTQYF. The CDR3 bases are TGTGCCAGCAGCCAAGTTGTTGGCGGGAGAAGTACAGATACGCAGTATTTT. The chain combines TRBV3-1 (or the pseudogene TRBV3-2) with TRBJ2-3, with 7 bases aligning to TRBD2. V lost 1 base, J lost 3 bases, and 10 bases stayed unmatched. Per the germline V gene, CDR1 is LGHDT and CDR2 is YNNKEL (reference sequence). The CDR3 has 17 amino acids.